Presented here are 26 T cell receptor beta chains from one specimen sequenced in a study of shared clonotypes between healthy human individuals (dated by TCRdb to 2020 to 2022). The receptor library was made with the immunoSEQ multiplex PCR assay. In its TCRdb copy, this immuneACCESS table keeps in-frame sequences only and misses some clones. Where compared with another copy, unresolved V genes explain less than half of these, and the others have no known cause. This sample gives about 1.5 million clones in total; 95% to 99% of them show up just once. Roughly 0.45% of the sample is in the top ten clones. Sequenced input: naive CD4+ T cells sorted from blood. Interpreted using the paper, the cell subset or site label stands for: CD45RA+ positively selected. The receptors originated from a man younger than 40 in good health.

The chain is built from TRBV19 and TRBJ2-7, with D hard to call. CDR3 length: 12 amino acids. Germline assignment: CDR1 LNHDA and CDR2 SQIVND (reference sequence). Trimming left V 4 bases short and J 2 bases short, with 6 bases between. CDR3 residues: CASSNAAYEQYF. CDR3 coding DNA: TGTGCCAGTAGTAACGCCGCCTACGAGCAGTACTTC.

As to this clone: This CDR3 is also generated by other DNA sequences in the sample. This chain links TRBV18 with TRBJ2-3; D is unresolved. CDR3 length equals 13 residues. V was trimmed by 2 bases and J by 3 bases, leaving 6 bases between them. Germline V gives CDR1 KGHSH, CDR2 LQKENI. The CDR3 region is CASSPLVTDTQYF. The DNA for the CDR3 is TGTGCCAGCTCACCATTGGTAACAGATACGCAGTATTTT.

Concerning this clone: The identical CDR3 is also encoded by other nucleotide sequences in the sample. This chain links TRBV28 with TRBJ1-1; the match to TRBD1 covers 7 bases. V was clipped by 2 bases and J by 5 bases; unmatched bases: 5. CDR1 MDHEN and CDR2 SYDVKM come from the germline V gene. The CDR3 spans 14 residues. Written as DNA, the CDR3 is TGTGCCAGCAGTTTAGGGCAGGGGGATACTGAAGCTTTCTTT. Protein: CASSLGQGDTEAFF.

As for this clone: Within the sample, other DNA sequences also encode this same CDR3. This chain uses TRBV5-8 with TRBJ2-2; D not certain. The CDR3 contains 14 residues. Germline V gives CDR1 SGHTS, CDR2 YDEGEE. With 0 bases removed from V and 2 bases from J, the gap between germline ends came to 5 bases. Here the CDR3 DNA reads TGTGCCAGCAGCTTGGCCGTTAACACCGGGGAGCTGTTTTTT. Amino acid sequence: CASSLAVNTGELFF. Variable domain in full (rest from reference TRBV5-8 and TRBJ2-2): EAGVTQSPTHLIKTRGQQATLRCSPISGHTSVYWYQQALGLGLQFLLWYDEGEERNRGNFPPRFSGRQFPNYSSELNVNALELEDSALYLCASSLAVNTGELFFGEGSRLTVL.

Remarks on this clone: Distinct nucleotide sequences in the sample also encode this CDR3. This rearrangement joins TRBV6-5 to TRBJ2-6; D is uncertain. The CDR3 covers 15 residues. Per germline, CDR1 MNHEY and CDR2 SVGAGI. Trimming removed 2 bases at V and 0 bases at J, with 5 bases between. For the CDR3, the DNA is TGTGCCAGCAGTTACAGATCCTCTGGGGCCAACGTCCTGACTTTC. Translation: CASSYRSSGANVLTF.

The genes are TRBV11-2 and TRBJ2-1; 9 bases agree with TRBD2. V lost 1 base to trimming and J lost 7 bases; unmatched junction nucleotides: 2. Germline loops: CDR1 SGHAT, CDR2 FQNNGV. The CDR3 extends over 14 amino acids. DNA for the CDR3: TGTGCCAGCAGCTTAGTGACTAGCGGTAATGAGCAGTTCTTC. It specifies CASSLVTSGNEQFF. Using reference TRBV11-2 and TRBJ2-1 for the parts outside the CDR3, the full variable domain is EAGVAQSPRYKIIEKRQSVAFWCNPISGHATLYWYQQILGQGPKLLIQFQNNGVVDDSQLPKDRFSAERLKGVDSTLKIQPAKLEDSAVYLCASSLVTSGNEQFFGPGTRLTVL.

The gene calls are TRBV5-6 and TRBJ2-7, with 7 bases that match TRBD1. The CDR3 covers 14 residues. Germline V gene data show CDR1 as SGHDT and CDR2 as YYEEEE. V lost 5 bases and J lost 3; bases outside the gene matches: 8. DNA of the CDR3: TGTGCCAGCAGGACCGGGACAGTGAGCTACGAGCAGTACTTC. It yields the protein CASRTGTVSYEQYF. Drawing the rest from reference TRBV5-6 and TRBJ2-7, the complete variable domain is DAGVTQSPTHLIKTRGQQVTLRCSPKSGHDTVSWYQQALGQGPQFIFQYYEEEERQRGNFPDRFSGHQFPNYSSELNVNALLLGDSALYLCASRTGTVSYEQYFGPGTRLTVT.

V and J are TRBV29-1 and TRBJ2-2; D may correspond to TRBD1 or TRBD2 (5 bases each). Germline V gives CDR1 SQVTM, CDR2 ANQGSEA. CDR3 length: 15 residues. Trimming removed 8 bases from V and 2 bases from J, with 18 bases in between. CDR3 sequence reads: CSFTAGTLNTGELFF. CDR3 coding DNA: TGCAGCTTCACAGCCGGGACCCTAAACACCGGGGAGCTGTTTTTT.

As for this clone: A read error is possible here, since a much larger clone lies one base away. Other DNA sequences in the sample encode the same CDR3. The rearrangement joins TRBV7-3 to TRBJ2-3; D remains unclear. Germline V gives CDR1 SGHTA, CDR2 FQGTGA. The CDR3 sequence is 12 residues long. Trimming removed 3 bases at V and 0 bases at J, with 1 base between. CDR3 sequence reads: CASSFSTDTQYF. The CDR3 nucleotides read TGTGCCAGCAGCTTTAGCACAGATACGCAGTATTTT.

The chain links TRBV5-1 to TRBJ2-4; D might be TRBD1 or TRBD2, each matching 5 bases. The germline V gene has CDR1 SGHRS and CDR2 YFSETQ. The CDR3 consists of 15 residues. V was trimmed by 0 bases and J by 6 bases, leaving 13 bases between them. The CDR3 DNA reads as TGCGCCAGCAGCTTGGGGGACCTTATCGGAAACATTCAGTACTTC. It is translated as CASSLGDLIGNIQYF.

The chain is built from TRBV27 and TRBJ2-3; D perhaps matches TRBD1 (6 bases). V was pared by 5 bases and J by 3 bases, with 15 bases between. Germline values: CDR1 MNHEY, CDR2 SMNVEV (reference sequence). The CDR3 runs to 15 residues. CDR3: CASSGRLRGTDTQYF. The CDR3 DNA sequence: TGTGCCAGCAGTGGCAGACTGAGGGGGACAGATACGCAGTATTTT.

This chain uses TRBV19 with TRBJ1-5; D not resolved. Germline-derived CDR1 and CDR2 are LNHDA and SQIVND (reference sequence). The CDR3 has 17 amino acids. V was clipped by 4 bases and J by 0 bases, with 16 bases between them. Here the CDR3 reads CASSNPGLINSNQPQHF. The CDR3 DNA follows: TGTGCCAGTAGTAACCCCGGCTTGATAAATAGCAATCAGCCCCAGCATTTT. The full variable domain, in which reference TRBV19 and TRBJ1-5 provide the parts outside the CDR3, is DGGITQSPKYLFRKEGQNVTLSCEQNLNHDAMYWYRQDPGQGLRLIYYSQIVNDFQKGDIAEGYSVSREKKESFPLTVTSAQKNPTAFYLCASSNPGLINSNQPQHFGDGTRLSIL.

The gene calls are TRBV11-2 and TRBJ2-2; D gene unclear. The CDR3 spans 15 residues. V lost 5 bases and J lost 10, with 20 bases in between. Germline V lookup: CDR1 SGHAT, CDR2 FQNNGV. The CDR3 DNA reads as TGTGCCAGCAGCGCCCACTGGGGTCAGGCGGCGGAGCTGTTTTTT. Its protein product is CASSAHWGQAAELFF.

CDR3 amino acids: CASSVRGGGLGYEQYF. The CDR3 nucleotides are TGTGCCAGCAGCGTTCGGGGTGGGGGTCTTGGATACGAGCAGTACTTC. The chain employs TRBV9 and TRBJ2-7; D may be TRBD1 or TRBD2 (5 bases each). The V gene lost 2 bases and the J gene lost 4 bases, with 19 bases spanning the gap. The CDR3 length is 16 residues. Germline-derived CDR1 and CDR2 are SGDLS and YYNGEE.

V is TRBV15 and J is TRBJ2-7, with 7 positions matching TRBD1. Trimming removed 3 bases from V and 2 bases from J; junction bases left unmatched: 4. Germline loops: CDR1 LNHNV, CDR2 YYDKDF (reference sequence). The CDR3 contains 14 residues. CDR3 in amino acids: CATSRGDRPYEQYF. CDR3 DNA: TGTGCCACCAGCAGGGGGGACAGACCCTACGAGCAGTACTTC.

This rearrangement joins TRBV28 to TRBJ2-1; D perhaps matches TRBD2 (7 bases). The germline V gene has CDR1 MDHEN and CDR2 SYDVKM. The germline V and J ends were trimmed by 4 bases and 3 bases, with 22 bases remaining between them. This CDR3 is built from 18 residues. The CDR3 region has the DNA TGTGCCAGCAGTTGGGACAACCCGCGGGAGTATGGCTACAATGAGCAGTTCTTC. This encodes CASSWDNPREYGYNEQFF. Full variable domain (remainder filled in from reference TRBV28 and TRBJ2-1): DVKVTQSSRYLVKRTGEKVFLECVQDMDHENMFWYRQDPGLGLRLIYFSYDVKMKEKGDIPEGYSVSREKKERFSLILESASTNQTSMYLCASSWDNPREYGYNEQFFGPGTRLTVL.

V gene TRBV19 combines with J gene TRBJ2-7, with 12 bases lining up with TRBD2. Trimming at V came to 5 bases and at J to 13 bases, leaving 21 bases not matched to a gene. The CDR3 is 17 amino acids. CDR1 and CDR2 from the germline V gene are LNHDA and SQIVND (reference sequence). This CDR3 reads CASSARLAGGRAYQLYF. The CDR3 bases are TGTGCCAGTAGTGCCCGCCTAGCGGGAGGGAGAGCATACCAGCTATACTTC.

V is TRBV12-5 and J is TRBJ2-1, with a weak D call TRBD2 (6 bases). CDR1 and CDR2 (germline): LGHNT, FRNRAP. This CDR3 has 17 residues. The V and J ends lost 5 bases and 2 bases respectively, with 19 bases between them. For the CDR3, the DNA is TGTGCTAGTGGTATCCTCGCAGGGCGCGGGGCCTACAATGAGCAGTTCTTC. Residues: CASGILAGRGAYNEQFF.

With respect to this clone: Other DNA sequences in this specimen translate into the identical CDR3. The rearrangement links TRBV11-2 to TRBJ2-1; 8 positions agree with TRBD2. CDR3 length: 15 residues. Germline lookup yields CDR1 SGHAT and CDR2 FQNNGV. The V gene end was trimmed by 5 bases and the J gene end by 0 bases; junction bases not matched to a gene: 3. The chain's CDR3 is CASSLTSGSYNEQFF. The CDR3 bases are TGTGCCAGCAGCCTAACTAGCGGCTCCTACAATGAGCAGTTCTTC.

V is TRBV6-1 and J is TRBJ1-1, with TRBD1 matching 8 bases. After removal of 5 bases from V and 7 bases from J, the junction contained 3 bases not matched to a gene. Per germline, CDR1 MNHNS and CDR2 SASEGT. This CDR3 has 12 residues. The CDR3 is CASSQGAIEAFF. The DNA of the CDR3 is TGTGCCAGCAGTCAGGGGGCCATTGAAGCTTTCTTT.

The chain uses TRBV19 and TRBJ1-4; weak D call: TRBD1 (5 bases). The CDR3 is 13 residues long. The ends were cut back, 10 bases at V and 7 bases at J, with 16 bases in the middle. CDR1 and CDR2 from the germline V gene are LNHDA and SQIVND (reference sequence). CDR3 residues: CATTGERGEKLFF. In nucleotides, the CDR3 is TGTGCCACCACGGGGGAACGGGGTGAAAAACTGTTTTTT.

This chain uses TRBV28 with TRBJ2-1; 10 nucleotides align to TRBD2. Per germline, CDR1 MDHEN and CDR2 SYDVKM. V dropped 2 bases and J dropped 5; count of bases not matched to a gene: 6. This CDR3 is built from 16 residues. This chain's CDR3 is CASSLRPSGRNNEQFF. Here the CDR3 DNA reads TGTGCCAGCAGTTTACGCCCTAGCGGGAGAAACAATGAGCAGTTCTTC. Full variable domain (rest looked up from reference TRBV28 and TRBJ2-1): DVKVTQSSRYLVKRTGEKVFLECVQDMDHENMFWYRQDPGLGLRLIYFSYDVKMKEKGDIPEGYSVSREKKERFSLILESASTNQTSMYLCASSLRPSGRNNEQFFGPGTRLTVL.

In the case of this clone: Other DNA sequences of this sample code for an identical CDR3. The genes are TRBV28 and TRBJ2-7; D is perhaps TRBD1 (6 bases). V lost 6 bases to trimming and J lost 1 base, with 10 bases between them. The CDR3 consists of 13 residues. The germline V gene encodes CDR1 MDHEN and CDR2 SYDVKM. Here the CDR3 DNA reads TGTGCCAGCAGAACAGGGATTTCCTACGAGCAGTACTTC. It yields the protein CASRTGISYEQYF.

Comments on this clone: Other DNA sequences in this sample translate to the same CDR3. The chain links TRBV19 to TRBJ2-2; no definite D call. The CDR3 sequence is 12 residues long. Trimming stripped 5 bases from V and 4 bases from J, with 5 bases between. From germline, CDR1 is LNHDA and CDR2 SQIVND (reference sequence). The CDR3 protein is CASSPVTGELFF. The CDR3 DNA sequence: TGTGCCAGTAGTCCGGTCACCGGGGAGCTGTTTTTT. The full variable domain, completed using reference TRBV19 and TRBJ2-2, is DGGITQSPKYLFRKEGQNVTLSCEQNLNHDAMYWYRQDPGQGLRLIYYSQIVNDFQKGDIAEGYSVSREKKESFPLTVTSAQKNPTAFYLCASSPVTGELFFGEGSRLTVL.

The gene calls are TRBV7-2 and TRBJ1-1; unclear D gene. Germline V CDR1 and CDR2: SGHTA, FQGNSA. V lost 1 base and J 1 base, leaving 4 bases between the germline ends. The CDR3 loop spans 13 amino acids. The CDR3 is CASSLVQNTEAFF. The CDR3, as DNA: TGTGCCAGCAGCTTAGTACAGAACACTGAAGCTTTCTTT.

The genes are TRBV5-6 and TRBJ2-5; 8 bases match TRBD2. V lost 5 bases, J lost 5 bases, and 14 bases stayed unmatched. The CDR3 has 16 amino acids. Germline assignment: CDR1 SGHDT and CDR2 YYEEEE. The CDR3 DNA reads as TGTGCCAGCAGGCGGGTTCCTATAGCGGGATCGGAGACCCAGTACTTC. Its translation is CASRRVPIAGSETQYF.